This TCR beta chain was recorded in a study of beta chain features in type 1 diabetes. The CDR3 has 11 residues. The germline V and J ends were trimmed by 10 bases and 7 bases, with 11 bases remaining between them. Germline assignment: CDR1 SGHTA and CDR2 FQGNSA. The sequenced template was cDNA made from the entire isolated RNA. TCRdb's copy holds only in-frame clones and misses some; the assay was immunoSEQ multiplex PCR. Found here are roughly 170,000 clones, about 13% of them singletons; the top ten hold 0.62%. The sample taken for sequencing was central memory CD4+ T cells from blood. This clonotype originated in a woman aged 18-29 years in good health. The V and J genes are TRBV7-2 and TRBJ2-1; D not certain. CDR3: CATMIVNEQFF. The CDR3 nucleotides are TGTGCCACCATGATAGTGAATGAGCAGTTCTTC.